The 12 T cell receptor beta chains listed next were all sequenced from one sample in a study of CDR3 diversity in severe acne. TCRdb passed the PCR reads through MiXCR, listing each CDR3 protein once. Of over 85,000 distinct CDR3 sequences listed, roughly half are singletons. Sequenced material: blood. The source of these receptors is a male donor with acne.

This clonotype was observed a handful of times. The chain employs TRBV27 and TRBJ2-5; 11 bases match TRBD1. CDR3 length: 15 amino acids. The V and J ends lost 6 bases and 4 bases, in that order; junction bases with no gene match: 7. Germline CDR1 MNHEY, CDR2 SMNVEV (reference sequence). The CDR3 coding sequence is TGTGCCAGCAGCTGGGGGACAGGGGGAAGAGAGACCCAGTACTTC. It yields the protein CASSWGTGGRETQYF.

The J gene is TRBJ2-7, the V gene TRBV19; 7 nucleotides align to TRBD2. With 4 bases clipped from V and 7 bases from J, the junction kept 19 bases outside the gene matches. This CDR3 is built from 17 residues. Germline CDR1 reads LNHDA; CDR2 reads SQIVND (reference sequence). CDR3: CASSNSRSRLAPREQYF. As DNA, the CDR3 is TGTGCCAGTAGTAATTCCAGGAGCAGACTAGCCCCACGGGAGCAGTACTTC.

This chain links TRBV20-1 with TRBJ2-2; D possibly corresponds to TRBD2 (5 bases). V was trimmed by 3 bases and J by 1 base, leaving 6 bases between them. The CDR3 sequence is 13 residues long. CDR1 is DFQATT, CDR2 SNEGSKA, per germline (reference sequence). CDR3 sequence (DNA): TGCAGTGCTAGCGGGAAGAACACCGGGGAGCTGTTTTTT. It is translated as CSASGKNTGELFF.

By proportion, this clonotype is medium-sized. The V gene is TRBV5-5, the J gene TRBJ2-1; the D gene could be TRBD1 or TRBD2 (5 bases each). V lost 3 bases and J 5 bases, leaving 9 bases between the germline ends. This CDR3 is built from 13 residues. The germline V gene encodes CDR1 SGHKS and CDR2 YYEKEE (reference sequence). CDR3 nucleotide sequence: TGTGCCAGCAGCTGGGGGTTGAACAATGAGCAGTTCTTC. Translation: CASSWGLNNEQFF.

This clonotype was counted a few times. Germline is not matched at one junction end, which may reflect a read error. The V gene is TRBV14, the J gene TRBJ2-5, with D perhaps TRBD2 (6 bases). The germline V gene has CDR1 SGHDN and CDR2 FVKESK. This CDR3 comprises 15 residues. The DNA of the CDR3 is TGTGCCGGCAGCCCCCGGGACTCCTACCAAGAGACCCAGTACTTC. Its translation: CAGSPRDSYQETQYF.

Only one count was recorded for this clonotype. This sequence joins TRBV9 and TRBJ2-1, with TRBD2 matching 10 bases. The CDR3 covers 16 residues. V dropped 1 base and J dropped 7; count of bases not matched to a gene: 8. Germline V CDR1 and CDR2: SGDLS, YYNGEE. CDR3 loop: CASSVTSGIWGNEQFF. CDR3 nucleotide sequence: TGTGCCAGCAGCGTAACTAGCGGGATCTGGGGGAATGAGCAGTTCTTC.

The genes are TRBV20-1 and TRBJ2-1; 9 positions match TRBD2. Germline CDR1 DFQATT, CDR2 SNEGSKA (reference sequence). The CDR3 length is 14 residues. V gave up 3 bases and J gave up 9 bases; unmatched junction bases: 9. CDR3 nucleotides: TGCAGTGCTAGGGGCGCGGGAGGGCCGGGTGAGCAGTTCTTC. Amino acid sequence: CSARGAGGPGEQFF.

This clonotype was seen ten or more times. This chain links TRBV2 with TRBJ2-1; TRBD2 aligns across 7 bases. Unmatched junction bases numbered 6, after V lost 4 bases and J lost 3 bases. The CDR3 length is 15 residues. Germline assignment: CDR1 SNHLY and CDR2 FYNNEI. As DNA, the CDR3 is TGTGCCAGCAGTGGTCTAGCGGACGGCTACAATGAGCAGTTCTTC. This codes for CASSGLADGYNEQFF.

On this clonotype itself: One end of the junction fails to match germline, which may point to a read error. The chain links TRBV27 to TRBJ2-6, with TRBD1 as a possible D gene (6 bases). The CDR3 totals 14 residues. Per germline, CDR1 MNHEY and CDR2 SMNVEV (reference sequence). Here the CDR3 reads CTSSSGAGANVLTF. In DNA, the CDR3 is TGTACCAGCAGCTCAGGGGCTGGGGCCAACGTCCTGACTTTC.

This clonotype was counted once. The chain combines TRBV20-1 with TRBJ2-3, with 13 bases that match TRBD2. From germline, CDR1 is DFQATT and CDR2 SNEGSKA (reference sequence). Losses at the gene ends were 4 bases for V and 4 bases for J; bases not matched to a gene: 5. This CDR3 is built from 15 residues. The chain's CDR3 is CSATTSGRWADTQYF. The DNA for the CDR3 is TGCAGTGCTACGACTAGCGGGAGGTGGGCAGATACGCAGTATTTT.

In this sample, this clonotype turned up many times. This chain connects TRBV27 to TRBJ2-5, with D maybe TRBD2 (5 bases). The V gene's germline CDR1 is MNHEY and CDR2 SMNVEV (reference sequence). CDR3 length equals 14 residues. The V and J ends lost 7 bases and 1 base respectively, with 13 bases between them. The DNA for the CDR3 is TGTGCCAGCAATCGAAGCGGATCCCAAGAGACCCAGTACTTC. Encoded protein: CASNRSGSQETQYF.

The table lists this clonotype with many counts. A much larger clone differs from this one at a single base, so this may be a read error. The CDR3 DNA follows: TGCGCCAGCAGCTTGGCTCCTGGCGGGAGGGCCTTTGAGACCCAGTACTTC. Translation gives CASSLAPGGRAFETQYF. V usage is TRBV5-1 and J usage is TRBJ2-5; 9 bases are a match to TRBD2. J gave up 5 bases and V 0 bases, and 11 bases lay outside the gene matches. The CDR3 covers 17 residues. From germline, CDR1 is SGHRS and CDR2 YFSETQ.